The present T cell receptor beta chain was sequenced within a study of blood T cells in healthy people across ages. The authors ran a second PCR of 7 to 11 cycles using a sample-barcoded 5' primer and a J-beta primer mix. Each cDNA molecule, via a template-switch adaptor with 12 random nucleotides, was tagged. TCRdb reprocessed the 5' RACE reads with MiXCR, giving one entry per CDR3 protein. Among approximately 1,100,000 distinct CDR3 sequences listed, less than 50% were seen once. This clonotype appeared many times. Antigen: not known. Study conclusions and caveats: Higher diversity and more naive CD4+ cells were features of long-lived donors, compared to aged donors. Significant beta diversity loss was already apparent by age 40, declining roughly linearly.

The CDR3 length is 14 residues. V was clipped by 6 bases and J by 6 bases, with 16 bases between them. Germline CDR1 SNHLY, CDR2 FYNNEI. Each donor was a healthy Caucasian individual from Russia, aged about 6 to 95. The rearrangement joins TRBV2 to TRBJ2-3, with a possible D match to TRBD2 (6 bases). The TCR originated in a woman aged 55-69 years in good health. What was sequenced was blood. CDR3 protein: CASSPRLGGDTQYF. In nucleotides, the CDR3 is TGTGCCAGCAGCCCCCGACTAGGAGGGGATACGCAGTATTTT.